Following are 9 T cell receptor beta chains from one sample sequenced in a study of T cell responses to AZD1222 COVID-19 vaccine. The repertoire was sequenced with immunoSEQ multiplex PCR; TCRdb's copy has only in-frame clones and lacks some. The table records about 140,000 clones, around 89% of them present only once. This specimen consisted of peripheral blood, obtained 28 days after the second AZD1222 dose. The receptors stem from an adult who received the AZD1222 COVID-19 vaccine.

This clone was seen a handful of times. The CDR3 is CASSSPGTLSSYEQYF. Here the CDR3 DNA reads TGTGCCAGCAGTTCCCCCGGGACTCTAAGCTCCTACGAGCAGTACTTC. This chain joins TRBV28 and TRBJ2-7; TRBD2 is a possible D gene (6 bases). The CDR3 contains 16 residues. Trimming pared 4 bases from V and 0 bases from J, leaving 16 bases between. Germline CDR1 MDHEN, CDR2 SYDVKM.

V gene TRBV6-5 combines with J gene TRBJ1-3; TRBD1 matches 9 bases. V shed 5 bases and J 11 bases; nucleotides not matched to a gene: 4. The CDR3 has 12 amino acids. From germline, CDR1 is MNHEY and CDR2 SVGAGI. CDR3 residues: CASSTRQGAIYF. For the CDR3, the DNA is TGTGCCAGCAGTACTAGACAGGGGGCCATATATTTT.

This chain connects TRBV7-6 to TRBJ2-2; 9 bases line up with TRBD1. Per germline, CDR1 SGHVS and CDR2 FNYEAQ. This CDR3 comprises 17 residues. V gave up 5 bases and J gave up 7 bases; unmatched junction bases: 14. The CDR3 DNA follows: TGTGCCAGCAGCCGGGCCCCGGGACAGGGACTGAGCGGGGAGCTGTTTTTT. Translation gives CASSRAPGQGLSGELFF. Full variable domain (remainder filled in from reference TRBV7-6 and TRBJ2-2): GAGVSQSPRYKVTKRGQDVALRCDPISGHVSLYWYRQALGQGPEFLTYFNYEAQQDKSGLPNDRFSAERPEGSISTLTIQRTEQRDSAMYRCASSRAPGQGLSGELFFGEGSRLTVL.

The chain recombines TRBV30 with TRBJ1-3; 7 positions agree with TRBD1. The CDR3 is 16 residues long. J lost 0 bases, V lost 2 bases, and 7 bases had no gene match. Germline V gene sequence: CDR1 GTSNPN, CDR2 SVGIG (reference sequence). CDR3 DNA: TGTGCCTGGAGTATTGACAGGGCCTACTCTGGAAACACCATATATTTT. It is translated as CAWSIDRAYSGNTIYF.

This clone was recorded once. This chain uses TRBV5-1 with TRBJ1-5, with D perhaps TRBD1 (5 bases). Trimming shortened V by 3 bases and J by 0 bases, and 10 bases separated the two germline ends. The V gene's germline CDR1 is SGHRS and CDR2 YFSETQ. The CDR3 loop spans 15 amino acids. The chain's CDR3 is CASSWGENSNQPQHF. CDR3 coding DNA: TGCGCCAGCAGCTGGGGGGAGAATAGCAATCAGCCCCAGCATTTT.

V is TRBV19 and J is TRBJ1-6; no clear D gene. Germline V CDR1 and CDR2: LNHDA, SQIVND (reference sequence). V dropped 7 bases and J dropped 7 bases, with 14 bases sitting between them. This CDR3 is 14 amino acids long. The CDR3 DNA follows: TGTGCCAGTAAAAGGGCGCTCGGGAATTCACCCCTCCACTTT. The encoded protein is CASKRALGNSPLHF.

This clone was picked up one time. Other DNA sequences within the sample encode an identical CDR3. J is TRBJ2-6 and V is TRBV11-2; unclear D gene. The CDR3 extends over 13 amino acids. Trimming left V 3 bases short and J 4 bases short, with 4 bases between. Germline CDR1 reads SGHAT; CDR2 reads FQNNGV. CDR3 bases: TGTGCCAGCAGCTTTGGGGGGGCCAACGTCCTGACTTTC. Protein sequence: CASSFGGANVLTF.

V and J are TRBV28 and TRBJ1-2; D is undetermined. V was cut by 0 bases and J by 8 bases, with 7 bases left in between. Germline lookup yields CDR1 MDHEN and CDR2 SYDVKM. This CDR3 comprises 12 residues. The DNA for the CDR3 is TGTGCCAGCAGTTTATGGTCCGACGGCTACACCTTC. Translating it yields CASSLWSDGYTF.

The V and J genes are TRBV24-1 and TRBJ2-1; a possible D gene is TRBD2 (7 bases). The CDR3 loop spans 13 amino acids. The germline V gene has CDR1 KGHDR and CDR2 SFDVKD. V gave up 9 bases and J gave up 8 bases, with 16 bases separating them. The CDR3, as DNA: TGTGCCACCGGGGAGGGGGGTCTGGATGAGCAGTTCTTC. Translating gives CATGEGGLDEQFF.